This T cell receptor (beta chain) was documented in a study of cytomegalovirus exposure and HLA in healthy donors. Study in general: For the approximately 430 genotyped donors, approximately 83% fell within the Caucasian-associated ancestry cluster.

PCR used 60 Vbeta primers and 13 Jbeta primers. Here immunoSEQ multiplex PCR was the method, and the copy in TCRdb shows in-frame clones only, minus some. The sample includes about 150,000 clones, approximately 80% of them seen just once. General study points: One cluster of highly shared sequence variants probably arose as a sequencing artifact. While the bulk of TCR sequences proved rare, some public TCRs turned up in many donors.

Donors consisted of healthy bone marrow donors. V was cut by 4 bases and J by 2 bases, with 12 bases left in between. Germline CDR1 is SGHRS and CDR2 is YFSETQ. This CDR3 contains 14 residues. To note about this clone: No antigen is known for it.

The chain combines TRBV5-1 with TRBJ2-5; tentative D call: TRBD1 (5 bases). The source of this sequence is a boy younger than 10 in good health and CMV-seronegative. The sample was PBMCs. This CDR3 reads CASSQGAVQETQYF. CDR3 coding DNA: TGCGCCAGCAGCCAGGGCGCCGTTCAAGAGACCCAGTACTTC.